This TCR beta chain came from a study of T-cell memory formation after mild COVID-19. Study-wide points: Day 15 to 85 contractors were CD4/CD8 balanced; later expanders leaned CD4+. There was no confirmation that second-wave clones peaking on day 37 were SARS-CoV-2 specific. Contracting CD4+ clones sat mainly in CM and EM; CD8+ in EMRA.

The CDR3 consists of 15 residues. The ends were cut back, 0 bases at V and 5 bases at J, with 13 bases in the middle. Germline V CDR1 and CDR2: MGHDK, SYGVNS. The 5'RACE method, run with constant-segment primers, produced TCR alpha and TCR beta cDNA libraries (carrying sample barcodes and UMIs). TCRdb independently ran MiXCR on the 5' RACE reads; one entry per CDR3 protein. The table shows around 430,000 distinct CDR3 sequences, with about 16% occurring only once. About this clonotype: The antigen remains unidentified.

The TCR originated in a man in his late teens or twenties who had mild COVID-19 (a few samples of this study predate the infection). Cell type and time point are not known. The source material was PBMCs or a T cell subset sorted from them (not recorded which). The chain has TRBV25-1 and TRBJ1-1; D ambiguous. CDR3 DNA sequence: TGTGCCAGCAGTGAATACTCACTTCGGGGAACTGAAGCTTTCTTT. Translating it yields CASSEYSLRGTEAFF.